Following are 7 T cell receptor beta chains from one sample sequenced in a study of T cell changes during pregnancy in multiple sclerosis. The protocol was immunoSEQ multiplex PCR, while the TCRdb copy is restricted to in-frame clones and leaves out a portion. Altogether around 80,000 clones are present, about 90% being singletons, with the ten largest covering 1.4% to 1.5%. The input for sequencing was peripheral blood, taken before pregnancy. All receptors derive from a female donor with multiple sclerosis, enrolled in a pregnancy study.

The genes are TRBV7-9 and TRBJ2-7; 8 bases are shared with TRBD2. The V segment lost 4 bases and the J segment 0 bases; nucleotides outside the gene matches: 5. The V gene's germline CDR1 is SEHNR and CDR2 FQNEAQ (reference sequence). The CDR3 consists of 15 residues. The CDR3 DNA follows: TGTGCCAGCAGCTCCTTAGCGGGGCCCTCCTACGAGCAGTACTTC. Translating it yields CASSSLAGPSYEQYF.

The chain combines TRBV25-1 with TRBJ1-3; D might be TRBD1 (5 bases). The V end lost 6 bases, the J end lost 3 bases, and 9 bases lay between the germline ends. CDR3 length equals 13 residues. CDR1 is MGHDK, CDR2 SYGVNS, per germline. Here the CDR3 DNA reads TGTGCCAGCAGCTCTGACAGTGGAAACACCATATATTTT. This codes for CASSSDSGNTIYF.

The J gene is TRBJ1-3, the V gene TRBV6-5; D remains unclear. The V gene lost 2 bases and the J gene lost 0 bases, with 5 bases spanning the gap. The CDR3 spans 14 residues. Germline CDR1 reads MNHEY; CDR2 reads SVGAGI. CDR3: CASSYGLSGNTIYF. Written as DNA, the CDR3 is TGTGCCAGCAGTTACGGACTCTCTGGAAACACCATATATTTT.

This rearrangement joins TRBV15 to TRBJ1-5, with D possibly being TRBD1 (5 bases). Trimming removed 1 base at V and 2 bases at J, with 15 bases between. Germline CDR1 LNHNV, CDR2 YYDKDF (reference sequence). This CDR3 has 17 residues. The CDR3 DNA is TGTGCCACCAGCAGAGGCCAGCAGGGAATAGGCAATCAGCCCCAGCATTTT. This sequence encodes CATSRGQQGIGNQPQHF.

This chain connects TRBV14 to TRBJ1-6; maybe TRBD1 (6 bases). CDR3 length equals 16 residues. Trimming removed 4 bases at V and 5 bases at J, with 15 bases between. Germline values: CDR1 SGHDN, CDR2 FVKESK. The CDR3 DNA follows: TGTGCCAGCAGCCTAACGACCGGGACAAATAATTCACCCCTCCACTTT. Its protein is CASSLTTGTNNSPLHF.

The rearrangement uses TRBV4-1 and TRBJ2-7; TRBD2 might be the D (6 bases). The CDR3 sequence is 15 residues long. Germline V gives CDR1 MGHRA, CDR2 YSYEKL. Trimming took 2 bases from V and 3 from J, leaving 14 bases between them. The CDR3 sequence is CASSQSVAGFYEQYF. The CDR3 nucleotides read TGCGCCAGCAGCCAATCTGTCGCGGGATTCTACGAGCAGTACTTC.

This chain connects TRBV20-1 to TRBJ1-2; tentatively, D is TRBD1 (6 bases). Per the germline V gene, CDR1 is DFQATT and CDR2 is SNEGSKA (reference sequence). This CDR3 contains 11 residues. The CDR3: CTDDRTSGYTF. Written as DNA, the CDR3 is TGCACAGATGACAGGACGAGCGGCTACACCTTC.